These 2 T cell receptor beta chains share one sample of origin, sequenced in a study of T-cell memory formation after mild COVID-19. MiXCR, run by TCRdb on the 5' RACE reads, gives a single entry per CDR3 protein. The sample includes about 560,000 distinct CDR3 sequences, 15% to 20% seen only once; the top ten take about 8.1%. Material for sequencing was PBMCs or a T cell subset sorted from them (not recorded which). These receptors were taken from an adult woman who had mild COVID-19 (a few samples of this study predate the infection). Cell type and time point are not known.

This clonotype came up a few times. The chain joins TRBV4-3 to TRBJ1-2; 7 nucleotides line up with TRBD1. J gave up 8 bases and V 1 base, and 7 bases lay outside the gene matches. The CDR3 loop spans 14 amino acids. CDR1 LGHNA and CDR2 YSLEER come from the germline V gene. CDR3 sequence: CASSQVAQGLGYTF. The CDR3 DNA follows: TGCGCCAGCAGCCAAGTCGCACAGGGGCTAGGCTACACCTTC.

There are a few counts of this clonotype. V is TRBV6-6 and J is TRBJ2-1; 9 nucleotides line up with TRBD2. From germline, CDR1 is MNHNY and CDR2 SVGAGI (reference sequence). CDR3 length equals 15 residues. V lost 6 bases, J lost 6 bases, and 9 bases stayed unmatched. The CDR3 spells CASSLTLAGSNEQFF. The CDR3 nucleotides are TGTGCCAGCAGCCTAACGCTAGCGGGGTCCAATGAGCAGTTCTTC.